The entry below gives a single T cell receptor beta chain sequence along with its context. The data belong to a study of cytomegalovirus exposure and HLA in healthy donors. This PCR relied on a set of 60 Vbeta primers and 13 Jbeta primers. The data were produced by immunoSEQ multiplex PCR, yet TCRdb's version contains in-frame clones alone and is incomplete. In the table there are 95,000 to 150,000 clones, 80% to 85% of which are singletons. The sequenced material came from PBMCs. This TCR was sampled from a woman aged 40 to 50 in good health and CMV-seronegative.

The CDR3 DNA sequence: TGCGCCAGCAGCGTCTACGGACAGCCCTACGAGCAGTACTTC. It translates to CASSVYGQPYEQYF. The genes are TRBV5-1 and TRBJ2-7, with D maybe TRBD1 (6 bases). The length of the CDR3 is 14 residues. CDR1 and CDR2 from the germline V gene are SGHRS and YFSETQ. The V end was cut by 4 bases, the J end by 2 bases, with 13 bases between.